This T cell receptor (beta chain) came from a study of blood T cells in healthy people across ages. Researchers collected 7.5 to 10 milliliters of peripheral blood from every single donor. Germline loops: CDR1 MNHEY, CDR2 SVGEGT. The CDR3 extends over 18 amino acids. The V segment lost 5 bases and the J segment 0 bases; nucleotides outside the gene matches: 8. Sample-barcoded 5' priming and a J-beta primer mix drove a second PCR of roughly 7 to 11 cycles. TCRdb fed the 5' RACE reads into MiXCR, producing one record per CDR3 protein. The sample shows 800,000 to 950,000 distinct CDR3 sequences, around 36% of them seen only once.

The TCR originated in a man younger than 30 in good health. Input material: blood. This rearrangement joins TRBV6-2 or TRBV6-3 to TRBJ2-6, with 9 bases fitting TRBD1. CDR3 amino acids: CASSPKRTGASGANVLTF. Written as DNA, the CDR3 is TGTGCCAGCAGTCCTAAAAGGACAGGGGCCTCTGGGGCCAACGTCCTGACTTTC.